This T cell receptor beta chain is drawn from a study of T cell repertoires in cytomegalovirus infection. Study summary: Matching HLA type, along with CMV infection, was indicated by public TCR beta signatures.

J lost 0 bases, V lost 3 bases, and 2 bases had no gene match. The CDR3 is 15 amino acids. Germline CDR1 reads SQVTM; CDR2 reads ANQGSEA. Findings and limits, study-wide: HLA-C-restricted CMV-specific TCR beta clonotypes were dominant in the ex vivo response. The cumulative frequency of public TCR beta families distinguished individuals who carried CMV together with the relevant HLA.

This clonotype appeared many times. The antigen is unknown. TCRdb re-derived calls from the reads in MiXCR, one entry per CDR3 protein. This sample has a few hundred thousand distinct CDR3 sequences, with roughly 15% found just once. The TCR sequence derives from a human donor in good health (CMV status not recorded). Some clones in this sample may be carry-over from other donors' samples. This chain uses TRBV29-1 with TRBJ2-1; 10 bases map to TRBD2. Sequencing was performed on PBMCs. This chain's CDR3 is CSVEASGSSYNEQFF. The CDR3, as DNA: TGCAGCGTTGAGGCTAGCGGGAGCTCCTACAATGAGCAGTTCTTC.